The entry below gives a single TCR beta chain sequence along with its context. This record belongs to a study of blood T cell repertoires in COVID-19. Study as a whole: The cDNA or gDNA used as material had been derived from T cells, B-cell-depleted T cells, or PBMCs.

V was trimmed by 4 bases and J by 8 bases, leaving 12 bases between them. Per germline, CDR1 LNHDA and CDR2 SQIVND (reference sequence). CDR3 length: 13 amino acids. Method: immunoSEQ multiplex PCR; TCRdb's copy keeps in-frame clones and lacks some. The table lists 99,000 or so clones, less than 90% of them singletons. The specimen sequenced was peripheral blood. V usage is TRBV19 and J usage is TRBJ2-1; TRBD1 is a possible D gene (5 bases). The origin of this receptor is a man aged 50 to 60 with acute or convalescent COVID-19. CDR3 sequence (DNA): TGTGCCAGTAGTAACAGGCTTAACGATGAGCAGTTCTTC. Its translation is CASSNRLNDEQFF.